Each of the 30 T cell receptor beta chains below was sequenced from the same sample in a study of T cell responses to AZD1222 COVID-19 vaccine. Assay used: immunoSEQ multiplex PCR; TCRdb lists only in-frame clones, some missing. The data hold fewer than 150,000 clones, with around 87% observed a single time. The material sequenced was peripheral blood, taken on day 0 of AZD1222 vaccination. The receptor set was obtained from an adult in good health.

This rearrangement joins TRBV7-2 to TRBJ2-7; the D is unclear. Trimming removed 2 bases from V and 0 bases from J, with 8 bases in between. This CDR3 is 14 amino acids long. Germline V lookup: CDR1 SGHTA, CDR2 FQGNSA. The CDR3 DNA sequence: TGTGCCAGCAGCTTAAGTCCAGGCTCCTACGAGCAGTACTTC. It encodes CASSLSPGSYEQYF.

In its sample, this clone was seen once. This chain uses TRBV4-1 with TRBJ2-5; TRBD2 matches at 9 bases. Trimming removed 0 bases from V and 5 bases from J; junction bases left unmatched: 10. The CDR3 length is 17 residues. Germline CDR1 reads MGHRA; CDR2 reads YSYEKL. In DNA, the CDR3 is TGCGCCAGCAGCCAAGAGGCGGCGGGAGGGAGGTTGGAGACCCAGTACTTC. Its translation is CASSQEAAGGRLETQYF.

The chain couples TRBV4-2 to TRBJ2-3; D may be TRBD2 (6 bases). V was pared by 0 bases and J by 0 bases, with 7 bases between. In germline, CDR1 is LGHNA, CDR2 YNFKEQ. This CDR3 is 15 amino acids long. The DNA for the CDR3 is TGTGCCAGCAGCCAAGATGGGGGGAGCACAGATACGCAGTATTTT. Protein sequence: CASSQDGGSTDTQYF.

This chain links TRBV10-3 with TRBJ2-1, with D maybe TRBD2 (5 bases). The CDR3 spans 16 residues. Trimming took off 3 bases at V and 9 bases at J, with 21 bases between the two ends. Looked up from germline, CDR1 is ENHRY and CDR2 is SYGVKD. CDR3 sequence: CAISDPSLARTGEQFF. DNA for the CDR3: TGTGCCATCAGTGATCCTTCTCTAGCCCGGACCGGTGAGCAGTTCTTC.

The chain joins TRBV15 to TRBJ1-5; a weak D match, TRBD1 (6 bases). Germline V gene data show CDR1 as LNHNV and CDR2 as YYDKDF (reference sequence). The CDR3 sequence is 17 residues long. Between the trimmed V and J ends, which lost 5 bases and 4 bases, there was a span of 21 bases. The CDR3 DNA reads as TGTGCCACCAGCCTACCTAAAATTTTGGGACAAAATCAGCCCCAGCATTTT. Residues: CATSLPKILGQNQPQHF.

CDR3 DNA: TGTGCCAGCAGCCAAGCGAGTTTGGGGGGCTACACCTTC. This codes for CASSQASLGGYTF. The rearrangement uses TRBV3-1 (or the pseudogene TRBV3-2) and TRBJ1-2; D gene unclear. Germline assignment: CDR1 LGHDT and CDR2 YNNKEL (reference sequence). The germline V and J ends were trimmed by 1 base and 8 bases, with 11 bases remaining between them. The CDR3 runs to 13 residues.

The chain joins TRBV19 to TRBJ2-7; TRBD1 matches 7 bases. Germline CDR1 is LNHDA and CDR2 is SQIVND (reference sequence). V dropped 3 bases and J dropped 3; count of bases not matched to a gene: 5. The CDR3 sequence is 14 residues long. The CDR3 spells CASSIDRVGYEQYF. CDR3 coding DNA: TGTGCCAGTAGTATTGACAGGGTAGGCTACGAGCAGTACTTC.

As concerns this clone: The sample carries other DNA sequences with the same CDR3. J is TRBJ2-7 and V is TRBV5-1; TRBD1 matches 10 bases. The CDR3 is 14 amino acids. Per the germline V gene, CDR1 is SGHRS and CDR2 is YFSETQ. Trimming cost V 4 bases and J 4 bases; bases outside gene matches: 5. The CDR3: CASSPGTGVYEQYF. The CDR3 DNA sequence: TGCGCCAGCAGCCCCGGGACAGGGGTGTACGAGCAGTACTTC.

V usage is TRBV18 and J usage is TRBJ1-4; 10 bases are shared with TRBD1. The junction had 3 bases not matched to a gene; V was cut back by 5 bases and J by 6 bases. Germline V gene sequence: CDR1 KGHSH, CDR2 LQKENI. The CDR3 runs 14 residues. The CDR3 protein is CASSRQGADEKLFF. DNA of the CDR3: TGTGCCAGCTCAAGACAGGGGGCCGATGAAAAACTGTTTTTT.

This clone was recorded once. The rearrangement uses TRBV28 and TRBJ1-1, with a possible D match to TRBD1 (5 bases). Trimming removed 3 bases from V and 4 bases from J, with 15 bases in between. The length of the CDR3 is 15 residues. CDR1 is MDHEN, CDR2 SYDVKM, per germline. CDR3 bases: TGTGCCAGCAGTTTGCGGGCAGGGAGGAGCACTGAAGCTTTCTTT. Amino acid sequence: CASSLRAGRSTEAFF. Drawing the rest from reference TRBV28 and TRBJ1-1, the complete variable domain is DVKVTQSSRYLVKRTGEKVFLECVQDMDHENMFWYRQDPGLGLRLIYFSYDVKMKEKGDIPEGYSVSREKKERFSLILESASTNQTSMYLCASSLRAGRSTEAFFGQGTRLTVV.

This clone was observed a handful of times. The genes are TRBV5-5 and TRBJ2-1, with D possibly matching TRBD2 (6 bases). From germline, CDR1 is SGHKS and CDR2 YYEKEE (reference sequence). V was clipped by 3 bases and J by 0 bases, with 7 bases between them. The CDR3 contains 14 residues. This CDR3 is CASSSGVSYNEQFF. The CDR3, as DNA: TGTGCCAGCAGCTCGGGGGTCTCCTACAATGAGCAGTTCTTC.

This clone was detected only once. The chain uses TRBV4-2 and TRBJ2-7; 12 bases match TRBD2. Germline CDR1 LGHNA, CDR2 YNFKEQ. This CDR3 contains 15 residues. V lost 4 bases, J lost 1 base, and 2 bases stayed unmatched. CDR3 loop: CASSRGLAGSYEQYF. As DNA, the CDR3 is TGTGCCAGCAGCCGTGGACTAGCGGGGTCCTACGAGCAGTACTTC.

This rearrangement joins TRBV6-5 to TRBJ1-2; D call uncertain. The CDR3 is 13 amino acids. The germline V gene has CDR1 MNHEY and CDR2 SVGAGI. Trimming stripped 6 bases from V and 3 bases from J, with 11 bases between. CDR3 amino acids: CASSPNPDYGYTF. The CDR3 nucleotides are TGTGCCAGCAGCCCGAATCCGGACTATGGCTACACCTTC.

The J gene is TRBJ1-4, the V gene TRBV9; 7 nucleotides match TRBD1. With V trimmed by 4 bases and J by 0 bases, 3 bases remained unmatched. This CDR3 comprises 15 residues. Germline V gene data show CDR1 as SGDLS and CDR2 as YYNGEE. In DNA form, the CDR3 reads TGTGCCAGCAGCATGGGACAGCCAACTAATGAAAAACTGTTTTTT. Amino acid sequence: CASSMGQPTNEKLFF.

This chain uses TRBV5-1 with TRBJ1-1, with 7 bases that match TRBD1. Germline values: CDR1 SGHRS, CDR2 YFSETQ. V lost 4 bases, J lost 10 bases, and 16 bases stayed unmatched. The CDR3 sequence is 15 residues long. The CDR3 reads CASSANRGGRGSAFF. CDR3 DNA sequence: TGCGCCAGCAGCGCAAACAGGGGAGGTAGAGGTTCAGCTTTCTTT.

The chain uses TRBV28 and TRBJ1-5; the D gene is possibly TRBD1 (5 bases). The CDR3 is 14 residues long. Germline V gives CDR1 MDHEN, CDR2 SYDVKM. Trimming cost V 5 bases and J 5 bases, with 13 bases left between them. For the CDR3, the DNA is TGTGCCAGCAGTCCGGGGGGGGAGGATCAGCCCCAGCATTTT. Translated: CASSPGGEDQPQHF.

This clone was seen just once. CDR3 sequence (DNA): TGTGCCAGCTCCCTGTCCGGAGGCAATCAGCCCCAGCATTTT. Translating gives CASSLSGGNQPQHF. V gene TRBV18 combines with J gene TRBJ1-5; D is undetermined. CDR3 length: 14 residues. The germline V gene encodes CDR1 KGHSH and CDR2 LQKENI. Trimming stripped 6 bases from V and 2 bases from J, with 11 bases between.

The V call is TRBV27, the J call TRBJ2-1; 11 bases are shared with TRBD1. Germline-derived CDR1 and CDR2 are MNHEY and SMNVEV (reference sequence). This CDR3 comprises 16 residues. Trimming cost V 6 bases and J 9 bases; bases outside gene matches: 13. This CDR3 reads CASRHAPGQGVVEQFF. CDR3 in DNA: TGTGCCAGCAGACATGCGCCGGGACAGGGGGTCGTTGAGCAGTTCTTC.

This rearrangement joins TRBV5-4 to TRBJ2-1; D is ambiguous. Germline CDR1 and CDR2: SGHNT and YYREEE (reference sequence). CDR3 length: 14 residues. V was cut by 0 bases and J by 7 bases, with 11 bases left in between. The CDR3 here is CASSLGLLLNEQFF. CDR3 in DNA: TGTGCCAGCAGCTTGGGACTTCTATTAAATGAGCAGTTCTTC.

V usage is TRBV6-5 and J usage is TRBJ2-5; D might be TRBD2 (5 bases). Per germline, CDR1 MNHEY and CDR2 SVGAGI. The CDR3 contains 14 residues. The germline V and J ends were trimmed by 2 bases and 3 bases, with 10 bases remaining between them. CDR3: CASSYGWGEETQYF. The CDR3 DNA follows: TGTGCCAGCAGTTACGGGTGGGGAGAAGAGACCCAGTACTTC.

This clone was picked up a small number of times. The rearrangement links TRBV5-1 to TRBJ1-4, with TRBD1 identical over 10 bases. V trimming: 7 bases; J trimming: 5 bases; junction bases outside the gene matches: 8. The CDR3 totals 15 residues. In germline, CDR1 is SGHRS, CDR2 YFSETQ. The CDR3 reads CASRRRTGGNEKLFF. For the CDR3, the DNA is TGCGCCAGCCGAAGAAGGACAGGGGGAAATGAAAAACTGTTTTTT.

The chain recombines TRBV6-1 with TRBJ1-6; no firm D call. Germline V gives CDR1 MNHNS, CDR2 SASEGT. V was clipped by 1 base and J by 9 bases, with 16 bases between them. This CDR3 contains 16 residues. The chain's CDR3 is CASSEGTVIGISPLHF. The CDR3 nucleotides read TGTGCCAGCAGTGAAGGAACAGTCATTGGAATTTCACCCCTCCACTTT.

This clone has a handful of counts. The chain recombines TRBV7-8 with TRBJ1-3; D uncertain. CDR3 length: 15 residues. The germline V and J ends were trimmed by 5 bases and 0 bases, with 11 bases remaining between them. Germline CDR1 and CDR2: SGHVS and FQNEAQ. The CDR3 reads CASSRGRNSGNTIYF. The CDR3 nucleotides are TGTGCCAGCAGCCGAGGTCGGAACTCTGGAAACACCATATATTTT.

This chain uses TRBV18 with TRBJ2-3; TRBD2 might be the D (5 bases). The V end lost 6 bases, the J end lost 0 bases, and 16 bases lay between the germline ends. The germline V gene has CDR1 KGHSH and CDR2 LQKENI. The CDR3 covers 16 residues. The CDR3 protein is CASSEGAVGSTDTQYF. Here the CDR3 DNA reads TGTGCCAGCTCTGAAGGAGCGGTTGGAAGCACAGATACGCAGTATTTT.

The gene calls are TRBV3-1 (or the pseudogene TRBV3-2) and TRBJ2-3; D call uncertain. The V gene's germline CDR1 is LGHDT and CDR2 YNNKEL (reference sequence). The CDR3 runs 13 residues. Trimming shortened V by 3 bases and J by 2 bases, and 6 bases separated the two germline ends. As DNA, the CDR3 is TGTGCCAGCAGCCATCCGCACACAGATACGCAGTATTTT. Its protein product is CASSHPHTDTQYF.

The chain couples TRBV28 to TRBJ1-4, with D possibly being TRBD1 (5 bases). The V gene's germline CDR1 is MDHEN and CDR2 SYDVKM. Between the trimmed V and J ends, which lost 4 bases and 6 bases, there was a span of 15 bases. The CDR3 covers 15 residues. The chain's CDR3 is CASSSSGLADEKLFF. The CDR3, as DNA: TGTGCCAGCAGTTCATCAGGGTTAGCGGATGAAAAACTGTTTTTT.

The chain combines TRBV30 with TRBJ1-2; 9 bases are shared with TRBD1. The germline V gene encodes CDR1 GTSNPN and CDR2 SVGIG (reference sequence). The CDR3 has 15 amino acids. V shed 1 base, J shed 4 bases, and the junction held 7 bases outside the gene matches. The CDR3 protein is CAWSARDRAPYGYTF. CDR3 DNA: TGTGCCTGGAGTGCACGGGACAGGGCCCCCTATGGCTACACCTTC.

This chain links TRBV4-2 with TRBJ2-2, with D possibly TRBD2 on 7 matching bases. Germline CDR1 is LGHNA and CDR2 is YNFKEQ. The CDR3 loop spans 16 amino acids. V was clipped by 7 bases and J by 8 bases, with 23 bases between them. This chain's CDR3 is CASTRQGGAGRGELFF. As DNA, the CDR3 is TGTGCCAGCACCCGACAAGGGGGGGCAGGGCGAGGGGAGCTGTTTTTT.

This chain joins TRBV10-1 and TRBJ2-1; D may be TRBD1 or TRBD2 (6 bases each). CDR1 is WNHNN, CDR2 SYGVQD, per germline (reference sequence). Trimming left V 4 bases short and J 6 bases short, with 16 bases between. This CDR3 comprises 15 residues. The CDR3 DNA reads TGCGCCAGCAGTGGTCGCGGAGGGGGAAGCAATGAGCAGTTCTTC. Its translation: CASSGRGGGSNEQFF.

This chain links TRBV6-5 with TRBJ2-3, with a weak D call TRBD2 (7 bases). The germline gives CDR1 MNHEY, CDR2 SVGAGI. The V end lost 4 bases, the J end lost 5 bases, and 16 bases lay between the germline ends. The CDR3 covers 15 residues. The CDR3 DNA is TGTGCCAGCAGTTGGAGGGGGAGGGCGGGAGATACGCAGTATTTT. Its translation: CASSWRGRAGDTQYF.